This TCR beta chain was identified in a study of cytomegalovirus exposure and HLA in healthy donors. Across the study: The roughly 670 first-cohort repertoires shared a platform with the roughly 120 validation repertoires, as reported in a later analysis. Study outcomes and limitations: Under in vitro conditions, a few CMV-associated chains were confirmed as specific for CMV antigens. The study recorded around 160 TCR beta chains that were cytomegalovirus-associated. Diagnosis of cytomegalovirus status made by the classifier reportedly showed high specificity and sensitivity.

To note about this clone: The antigen is not known.

The table came from immunoSEQ multiplex PCR; TCRdb's copy has only in-frame clones and leaves some out. This table has roughly 60,000 clones, 95% to 97% appearing once. Germline values: CDR1 SNHLY, CDR2 FYNNEI. The CDR3 is made up of 15 amino acids. V lost 3 bases, J lost 4 bases, and 9 bases stayed unmatched. This receptor was obtained from a woman under 30 in good health and CMV-seronegative. Sequencing was done on a sample of PBMCs. The V and J genes are TRBV2 and TRBJ2-7; TRBD2 matches at 7 bases. The CDR3 is CASSEGGEGWYEQYF. In DNA, the CDR3 is TGTGCCAGCAGTGAGGGTGGGGAGGGGTGGTACGAGCAGTACTTC.